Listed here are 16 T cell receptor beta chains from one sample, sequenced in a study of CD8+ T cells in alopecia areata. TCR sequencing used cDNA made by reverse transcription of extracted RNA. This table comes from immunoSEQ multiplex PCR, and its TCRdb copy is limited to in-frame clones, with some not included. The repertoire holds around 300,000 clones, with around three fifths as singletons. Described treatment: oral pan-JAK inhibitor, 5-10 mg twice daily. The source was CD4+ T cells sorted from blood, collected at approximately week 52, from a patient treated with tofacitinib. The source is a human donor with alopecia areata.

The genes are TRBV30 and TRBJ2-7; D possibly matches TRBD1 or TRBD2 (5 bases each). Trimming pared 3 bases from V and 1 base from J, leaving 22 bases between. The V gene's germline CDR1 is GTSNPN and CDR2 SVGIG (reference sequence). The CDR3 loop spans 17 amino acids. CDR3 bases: TGTGCCTGGAGACCCGACCCGAGGGCAGGGCGATCCTACGAGCAGTACTTC. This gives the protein CAWRPDPRAGRSYEQYF.

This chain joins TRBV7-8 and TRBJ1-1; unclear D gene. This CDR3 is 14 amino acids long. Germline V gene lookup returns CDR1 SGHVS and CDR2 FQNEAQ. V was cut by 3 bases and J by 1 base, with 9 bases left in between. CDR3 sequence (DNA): TGTGCCAGCAGCTTTCCGTACGAGAACACTGAAGCTTTCTTT. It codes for CASSFPYENTEAFF. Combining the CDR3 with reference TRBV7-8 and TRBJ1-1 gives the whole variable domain GAGVSQSPRYKVAKRGQDVALRCDPISGHVSLFWYQQALGQGPEFLTYFQNEAQLDKSGLPSDRFFAERPEGSVSTLKIQRTQQEDSAVYLCASSFPYENTEAFFGQGTRLTVV.

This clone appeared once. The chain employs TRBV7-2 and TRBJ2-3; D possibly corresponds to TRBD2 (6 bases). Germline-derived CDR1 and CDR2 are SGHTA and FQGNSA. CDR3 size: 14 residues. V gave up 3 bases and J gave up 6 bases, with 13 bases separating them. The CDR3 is CASSFWRDADTQYF. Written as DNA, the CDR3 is TGTGCCAGCAGCTTTTGGAGGGACGCGGATACGCAGTATTTT.

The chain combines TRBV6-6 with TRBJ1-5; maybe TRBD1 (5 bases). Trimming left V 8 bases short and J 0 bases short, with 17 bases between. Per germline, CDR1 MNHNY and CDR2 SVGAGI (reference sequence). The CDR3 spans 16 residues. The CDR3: CASWVGQRGSNQPQHF. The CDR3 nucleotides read TGTGCCAGCTGGGTAGGGCAAAGGGGTAGCAATCAGCCCCAGCATTTT.

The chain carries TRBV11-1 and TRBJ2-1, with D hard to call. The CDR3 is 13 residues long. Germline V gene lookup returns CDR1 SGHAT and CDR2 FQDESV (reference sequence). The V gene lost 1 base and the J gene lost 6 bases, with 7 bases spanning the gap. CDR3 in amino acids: CASSLDKLNEQFF. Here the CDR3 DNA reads TGTGCCAGCAGCTTAGACAAACTCAATGAGCAGTTCTTC.

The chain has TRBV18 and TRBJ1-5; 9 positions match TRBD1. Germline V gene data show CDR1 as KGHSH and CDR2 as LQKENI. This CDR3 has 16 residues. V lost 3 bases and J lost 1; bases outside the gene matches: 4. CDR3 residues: CASSPGQGRSNQPQHF. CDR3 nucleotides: TGTGCCAGCTCACCCGGACAGGGGCGAAGCAATCAGCCCCAGCATTTT.

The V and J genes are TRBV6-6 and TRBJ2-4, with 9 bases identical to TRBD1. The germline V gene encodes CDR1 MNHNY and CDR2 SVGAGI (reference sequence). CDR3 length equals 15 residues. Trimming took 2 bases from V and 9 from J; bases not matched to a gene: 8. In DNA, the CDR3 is TGTGCCAGCAGTTACGTGTCGGGGACAGGGACCATTCAGTACTTC. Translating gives CASSYVSGTGTIQYF.

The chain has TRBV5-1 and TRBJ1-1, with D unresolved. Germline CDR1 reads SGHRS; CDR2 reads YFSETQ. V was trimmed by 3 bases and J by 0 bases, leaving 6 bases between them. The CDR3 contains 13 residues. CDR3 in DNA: TGCGCCAGCAGCTCCTCAGTGAACACTGAAGCTTTCTTT. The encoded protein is CASSSSVNTEAFF.

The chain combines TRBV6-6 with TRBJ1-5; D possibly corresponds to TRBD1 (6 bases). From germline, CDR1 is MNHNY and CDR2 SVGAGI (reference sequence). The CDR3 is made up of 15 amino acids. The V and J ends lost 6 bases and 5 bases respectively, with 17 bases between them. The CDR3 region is CASSPLGGKHQPQHF. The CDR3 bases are TGTGCCAGCAGCCCACTTGGGGGCAAACATCAGCCCCAGCATTTT.

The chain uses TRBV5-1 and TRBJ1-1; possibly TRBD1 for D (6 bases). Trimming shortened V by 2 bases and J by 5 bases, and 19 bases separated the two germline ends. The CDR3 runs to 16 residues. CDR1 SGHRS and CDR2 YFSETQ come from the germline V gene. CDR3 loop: CASSFRQASLGTEAFF. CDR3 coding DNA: TGCGCCAGCAGCTTTCGACAGGCTTCATTGGGGACTGAAGCTTTCTTT.

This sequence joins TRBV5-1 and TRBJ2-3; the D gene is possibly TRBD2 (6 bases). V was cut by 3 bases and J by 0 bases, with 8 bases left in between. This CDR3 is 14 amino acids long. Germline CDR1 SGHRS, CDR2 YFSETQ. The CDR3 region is CASSSGESTDTQYF. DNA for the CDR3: TGCGCCAGCAGCTCGGGGGAGAGCACAGATACGCAGTATTTT.

CDR3 nucleotides: TGTGCCAGCAGCCCATTGTCCTCCTACAATGAGCAGTTCTTC. Residues: CASSPLSSYNEQFF. The rearrangement uses TRBV7-8 and TRBJ2-1; no clear D. V was pared by 5 bases and J by 0 bases, with 8 bases between. CDR3 length: 14 amino acids. Germline lookup yields CDR1 SGHVS and CDR2 FQNEAQ. The entire variable domain, with the rest obtained from reference TRBV7-8 and TRBJ2-1, is as follows: GAGVSQSPRYKVAKRGQDVALRCDPISGHVSLFWYQQALGQGPEFLTYFQNEAQLDKSGLPSDRFFAERPEGSVSTLKIQRTQQEDSAVYLCASSPLSSYNEQFFGPGTRLTVL.

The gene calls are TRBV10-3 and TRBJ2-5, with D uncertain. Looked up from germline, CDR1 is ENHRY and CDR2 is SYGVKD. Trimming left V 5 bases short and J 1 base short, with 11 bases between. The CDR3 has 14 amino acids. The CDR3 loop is CAISTTVLQETQYF. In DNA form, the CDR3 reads TGTGCCATCAGTACTACAGTCCTCCAAGAGACCCAGTACTTC.

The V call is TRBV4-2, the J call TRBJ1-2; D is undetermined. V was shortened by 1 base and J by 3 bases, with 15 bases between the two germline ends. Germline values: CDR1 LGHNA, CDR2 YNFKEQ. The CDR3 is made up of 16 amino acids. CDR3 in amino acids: CASSQVLGSVDYGYTF. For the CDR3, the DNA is TGTGCCAGCAGCCAAGTGCTGGGTTCCGTGGACTATGGCTACACCTTC.

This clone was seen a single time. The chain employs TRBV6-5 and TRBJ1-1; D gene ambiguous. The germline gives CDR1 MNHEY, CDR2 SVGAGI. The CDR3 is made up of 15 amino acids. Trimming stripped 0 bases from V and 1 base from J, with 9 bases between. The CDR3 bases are TGTGCCAGCAGTTACTCGGCGTTGACGAACACTGAAGCTTTCTTT. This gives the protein CASSYSALTNTEAFF.

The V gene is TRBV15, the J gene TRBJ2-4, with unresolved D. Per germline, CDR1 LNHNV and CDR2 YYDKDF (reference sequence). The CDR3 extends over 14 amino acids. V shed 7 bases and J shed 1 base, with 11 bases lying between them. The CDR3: CATTAELAKNIQYF. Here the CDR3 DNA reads TGTGCCACCACTGCGGAACTTGCCAAAAACATTCAGTACTTC. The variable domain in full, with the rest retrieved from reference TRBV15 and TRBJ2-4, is DAMVIQNPRYQVTQFGKPVTLSCSQTLNHNVMYWYQQKSSQAPKLLFHYYDKDFNNEADTPDNFQSRRPNTSFCFLDIRSPGLGDTAMYLCATTAELAKNIQYFGAGTRLSVL.